Following are 24 T cell receptor beta chains from one sample sequenced in a study of blood T cell repertoires in COVID-19. The table came from immunoSEQ multiplex PCR; TCRdb's copy has only in-frame clones and leaves some out. The sample includes under 150,000 clones, approximately 80% of them seen just once. The sequencing input was peripheral blood. All receptors derive from a woman of 80 years or more in a cohort sampled during active or convalescent COVID-19.

V is TRBV30 and J is TRBJ1-5; D gene uncertain. The CDR3 totals 12 residues. The V gene's germline CDR1 is GTSNPN and CDR2 SVGIG (reference sequence). Deletions cut 5 bases from V and 4 bases from J, with 9 bases between. The CDR3 loop reads CAWGGGNQPQHF. CDR3 DNA: TGTGCCTGGGGAGGCGGAAATCAGCCCCAGCATTTT.

The rearrangement links TRBV7-2 to TRBJ1-5, with 7 bases fitting TRBD1. Trimming at V came to 5 bases and at J to 2 bases, leaving 6 bases not matched to a gene. The CDR3 is 15 amino acids. Germline loops: CDR1 SGHTA, CDR2 FQGNSA. As DNA, the CDR3 is TGTGCCAGCAGCGGGACAGCGTTCGGCAATCAGCCCCAGCATTTT. This sequence encodes CASSGTAFGNQPQHF.

The chain uses TRBV5-1 and TRBJ2-5; tentative D call: TRBD2 (6 bases). Germline CDR1 is SGHRS and CDR2 is YFSETQ. V gave up 0 bases and J gave up 2 bases, with 11 bases separating them. The CDR3 loop spans 15 amino acids. CDR3 region: CASSLGTSLQETQYF. As DNA, the CDR3 is TGCGCCAGCAGCTTGGGAACTAGCTTACAAGAGACCCAGTACTTC.

The CDR3 DNA reads TGTGCCATCAGAACGACAGGGAAGAACACCATATATTTT. This sequence encodes CAIRTTGKNTIYF. The chain links TRBV10-3 to TRBJ1-3, with TRBD1 matching over 7 bases. Looked up from germline, CDR1 is ENHRY and CDR2 is SYGVKD. V lost 6 bases to trimming and J lost 7 bases; unmatched junction nucleotides: 6. The CDR3 length is 13 residues.

This chain links TRBV4-2 with TRBJ2-2; D remains unclear. CDR1 and CDR2 from the germline V gene are LGHNA and YNFKEQ. CDR3 length: 16 amino acids. V was clipped by 0 bases and J by 1 base, with 9 bases between them. In nucleotides, the CDR3 is TGTGCCAGCAGCCAAGATCGGAGAATGAACACCGGGGAGCTGTTTTTT. This codes for CASSQDRRMNTGELFF.

The V call is TRBV6-5, the J call TRBJ1-2; D perhaps matches TRBD1 (6 bases). V gave up 8 bases and J gave up 1 base, with 14 bases separating them. The CDR3 is made up of 14 amino acids. Per the germline V gene, CDR1 is MNHEY and CDR2 is SVGAGI. CDR3 sequence (DNA): TGTGCCAGCGCTACAGGGCCCCTTAACTATGGCTACACCTTC. Translating gives CASATGPLNYGYTF.

The chain joins TRBV2 to TRBJ1-1; D not certain. V shed 8 bases and J shed 1 base, with 8 bases lying between them. The CDR3 covers 12 residues. Germline V CDR1 and CDR2: SNHLY, FYNNEI. CDR3 in amino acids: CASGGWNTEAFF. Here the CDR3 DNA reads TGTGCCAGCGGAGGATGGAACACTGAAGCTTTCTTT.

The V call is TRBV5-6, the J call TRBJ2-5, with 11 bases that match TRBD2. V lost 5 bases and J lost 4; bases outside the gene matches: 7. The CDR3 covers 15 residues. CDR1 is SGHDT and CDR2 is YYEEEE in the germline V gene. The DNA for the CDR3 is TGTGCCAGCAGTTCGACTAGCGGGGTGAGAGAGACCCAGTACTTC. This gives the protein CASSSTSGVRETQYF. The full variable domain, with the rest looked up from reference TRBV5-6 and TRBJ2-5, is DAGVTQSPTHLIKTRGQQVTLRCSPKSGHDTVSWYQQALGQGPQFIFQYYEEEERQRGNFPDRFSGHQFPNYSSELNVNALLLGDSALYLCASSSTSGVRETQYFGPGTRLLVL.

The chain has TRBV6-2 or TRBV6-3 and TRBJ2-3; 8 bases are shared with TRBD2. The CDR3 consists of 18 residues. Germline V gene sequence: CDR1 MNHEY, CDR2 SVGEGT. Trimming took 2 bases from V and 2 from J; bases not matched to a gene: 12. CDR3 DNA: TGTGCCAGCAGTTACGATTGGCGCGGGGGGTCCTTCACAGATACGCAGTATTTT. Translation: CASSYDWRGGSFTDTQYF.

The chain couples TRBV29-1 to TRBJ1-1; D is perhaps TRBD1 (6 bases). This CDR3 is built from 18 residues. V was pared by 3 bases and J by 0 bases, with 23 bases between. Germline V gene sequence: CDR1 SQVTM, CDR2 ANQGSEA. This CDR3 reads CSVEGDWTARQVNTEAFF. The CDR3 DNA is TGCAGCGTTGAGGGAGATTGGACAGCACGGCAGGTGAACACTGAAGCTTTCTTT.

The J gene is TRBJ2-6, the V gene TRBV16, with D unresolved. Trimming shortened V by 0 bases and J by 9 bases, and 3 bases separated the two germline ends. Germline V gene sequence: CDR1 KGHSY, CDR2 FQNENV. The CDR3 covers 12 residues. Here the CDR3 reads CASSQSLNVLTF. The CDR3 nucleotides are TGTGCCAGCAGCCAATCCCTCAACGTCCTGACTTTC. The full variable domain, in which reference TRBV16 and TRBJ2-6 provide the parts outside the CDR3, is GEEVAQTPKHLVRGEGQKAKLYCAPIKGHSYVFWYQQVLKNEFKFLISFQNENVFDETGMPKERFSAKCLPNSPCSLEIQATKLEDSAVYFCASSQSLNVLTFGAGSRLTVL.

This clone is a singleton in its sample. The J gene is TRBJ1-2, the V gene TRBV2, with D perhaps matching TRBD1 (5 bases). Between the trimmed V and J ends, which lost 4 bases and 4 bases, there was a span of 10 bases. Germline CDR1 and CDR2: SNHLY and FYNNEI. The CDR3 sequence is 13 residues long. This chain's CDR3 is CASSGHRTYGYTF. In DNA, the CDR3 is TGTGCCAGCAGTGGTCACAGGACCTATGGCTACACCTTC.

The CDR3 bases are TGTGCCAGCAGCTTAGCGGGGGGGCCTTACGAGCAGTACTTC. Translation gives CASSLAGGPYEQYF. The chain combines TRBV11-1 with TRBJ2-7, with D maybe TRBD2 (7 bases). CDR3 length: 14 amino acids. Looked up from germline, CDR1 is SGHAT and CDR2 is FQDESV (reference sequence). Trimming took off 0 bases at V and 4 bases at J, with 10 bases between the two ends.

The chain is built from TRBV5-1 and TRBJ1-4; 12 nucleotides agree with TRBD1. The germline CDR1 and CDR2 sequences are SGHRS and YFSETQ. V was clipped by 2 bases and J by 2 bases; unmatched bases: 7. The CDR3 contains 18 residues. The CDR3 region has the DNA TGCGCCAGCAGCTTCGAGGCGGGACAGGGGGCTACTAATGAAAAACTGTTTTTT. This gives the protein CASSFEAGQGATNEKLFF.

This chain uses TRBV7-2 with TRBJ1-1, with D perhaps TRBD1 (6 bases). CDR1 is SGHTA, CDR2 FQGNSA, per germline. V lost 0 bases and J 11 bases, leaving 13 bases between the germline ends. CDR3 size: 13 residues. The CDR3 spells CASSLATNRDAFF. The CDR3 bases are TGTGCCAGCAGCTTAGCGACTAACAGGGACGCTTTCTTT.

The rearrangement uses TRBV4-1 and TRBJ2-2; TRBD1 matches 9 bases. Losses at the gene ends were 3 bases for V and 7 bases for J; bases not matched to a gene: 6. The CDR3 extends over 15 amino acids. Germline values: CDR1 MGHRA, CDR2 YSYEKL. The CDR3 coding sequence is TGCGCCAGCAGCCAGGCCGGGACAGGGATCGGGGAGCTGTTTTTT. This translates into CASSQAGTGIGELFF.

This chain uses TRBV24-1 with TRBJ2-3; D unclear. V lost 3 bases and J lost 4, with 10 bases in between. CDR1 and CDR2 from the germline V gene are KGHDR and SFDVKD. CDR3 length: 14 residues. This CDR3 is CATSDGDWPDTQYF. The DNA of the CDR3 is TGTGCCACCAGTGATGGCGACTGGCCAGATACGCAGTATTTT.

The chain has TRBV6-1 and TRBJ1-6, with 7 bases lining up with TRBD1. There are 14 residues in the CDR3. V lost 2 bases and J lost 9; bases outside the gene matches: 4. Germline loops: CDR1 MNHNS, CDR2 SASEGT. The CDR3 here is CASSERGRSSPLHF. CDR3 DNA sequence: TGTGCCAGCAGTGAAAGGGGGCGTAGTTCACCCCTCCACTTT.

This chain uses TRBV7-9 with TRBJ2-4; D perhaps matches TRBD1 (6 bases). Germline V gene lookup returns CDR1 SEHNR and CDR2 FQNEAQ (reference sequence). V lost 5 bases and J lost 8, with 16 bases in between. The CDR3 covers 14 residues. In nucleotides, the CDR3 is TGTGCCAGCAGCAGTAGGACAGTGAGAGACATTCAGTACTTC. The encoded protein is CASSSRTVRDIQYF. The variable domain in full, with the rest retrieved from reference TRBV7-9 and TRBJ2-4, is DTGVSQNPRHKITKRGQNVTFRCDPISEHNRLYWYRQTLGQGPEFLTYFQNEAQLEKSRLLSDRFSAERPKGSFSTLEIQRTEQGDSAMYLCASSSRTVRDIQYFGAGTRLSVL.

The chain carries TRBV5-3 and TRBJ2-1; 12 bases match TRBD2. TRBV5-3 is given ORF status, its function remaining uncertain. The length of the CDR3 is 16 residues. V gave up 4 bases and J gave up 2 bases; unmatched junction bases: 4. Here the CDR3 reads CARSLPSGGAYNEQFF. CDR3 nucleotide sequence: TGTGCCAGAAGCCTACCTAGCGGGGGGGCCTACAATGAGCAGTTCTTC.

This chain joins TRBV6-5 and TRBJ2-1; 9 nucleotides match TRBD1. Germline V gene sequence: CDR1 MNHEY, CDR2 SVGAGI. Trimming at V came to 5 bases and at J to 8 bases, leaving 10 bases not matched to a gene. CDR3 length: 15 residues. The CDR3 nucleotides are TGTGCCAGCAGTAGTCCGGGACAGGGTATTGATGAGCAGTTCTTC. Translated: CASSSPGQGIDEQFF.

The chain has TRBV5-4 and TRBJ2-3; TRBD1 matches 7 bases. Trimming took 4 bases from V and 9 from J; bases not matched to a gene: 14. The CDR3 sequence is 15 residues long. Germline V gives CDR1 SGHNT, CDR2 YYREEE (reference sequence). CDR3 residues: CASSPGTVLHRTQYF. The CDR3 DNA reads TGTGCCAGCAGCCCCGGGACAGTTTTACACCGGACGCAGTATTTT. Combining the CDR3 with reference TRBV5-4 and TRBJ2-3 gives the whole variable domain ETGVTQSPTHLIKTRGQQVTLRCSSQSGHNTVSWYQQALGQGPQFIFQYYREEENGRGNFPPRFSGLQFPNYSSELNVNALELDDSALYLCASSPGTVLHRTQYFGPGTRLTVL.

This sequence joins TRBV12-5 and TRBJ1-2; 8 nucleotides match TRBD1. This CDR3 comprises 13 residues. The germline V gene encodes CDR1 LGHNT and CDR2 FRNRAP. The V segment lost 3 bases and the J segment 6 bases; nucleotides outside the gene matches: 3. The CDR3 is CASGLGQGHGYTF. CDR3 DNA sequence: TGTGCTAGTGGTTTAGGACAGGGCCATGGCTACACCTTC.

The chain is built from TRBV4-1 and TRBJ1-2; D gene unclear. The ends were cut back, 1 base at V and 8 bases at J, with 8 bases in the middle. CDR1 is MGHRA, CDR2 YSYEKL, per germline. The CDR3 loop spans 12 amino acids. CDR3 region: CASSQGTWGYTF. The CDR3 coding sequence is TGCGCCAGCAGCCAAGGAACTTGGGGCTACACCTTC.